This record looks at one T cell receptor beta chain sequence and its context. It has no known antigen specificity. It has no much larger one-base neighbor in the sample; base qualities were not kept. The data are from a study of cytomegalovirus exposure and HLA in healthy donors (dated by TCRdb to about 2017). Background on the whole study: According to an earlier analysis of several hundred of the donors, 150 million to 200 million T cells yielded 117 million unique TCR beta sequences and approximately 280 Gb of sequence data. About 300 gigabases of sequencing data and tens of millions of unique TCR sequences were included in an early release covering 550 to 650 HLA-typed donors. The genetic ancestry cluster associated with self-reported Caucasian donors included 70% to 85% of the roughly 400 genotyped donors. The study was designed to test whether signatures of past pathogen exposure could be identified by cataloging public T cell receptors. The study profiled the T cell repertoires of around 700 subjects by immunosequencing and related them to cytomegalovirus serostatus. Besides the first cohort of more than 650 subjects, a separate validation cohort made up of 95 to 150 different subjects was used. To predict cytomegalovirus infection status, the study brought together high-throughput TCR immunosequencing, statistical association of individual TCRs with disease status, and machine learning. To study patterns of TCR occurrence, a later analysis re-analyzed previously published TCR beta repertoires from 700 or so donors and added high-resolution HLA genotyping. The later analysis used no new phenotypic data to find candidate immune exposures, relying instead on TCR beta sequences and their occurrence across donors. To decide whether each TCR beta V gene segment behaved as functional or pseudogenic, an earlier analysis of fewer than 750 of the donors relied on high-throughput TCR beta sequencing. Donor age, sex, ethnicity and CMV serostatus were compiled alongside the repertoire data. In a later genetic analysis, genome-wide SNP genotypes for about 60% of the 666 donors were used, and that subset was treated as a discovery cohort. Every repertoire in the discovery cohort had been generated on one and the same sequencing platform. Both class I and class II loci were covered by HLA typing, at four-digit resolution. Typing coverage differed by locus: A, B, C, DRB1 and DQB1 were typed in roughly 620-630 donors, DQA1 in 500 to 550, DPA1 in around 600, and DPB1 in approximately 450. Several DR-DQ haplotypes were handled as single units for association and clustering, since linkage in the cohort was strong. On average, about 240,000 unique TCR beta nucleotide sequences were sequenced per donor among about 400 genotyped donors of the cohort, with roughly a sixth of those sequences being non-productive. The paper as a whole reports these results and caveats: Some IMGT-functional V segments, including TRBV6-2 and TRBV6-3, could not be told apart with the 87-base-pair reads, so those segments were excluded. In a later analysis, most CMV-associated TCR beta chains were found to appear HLA-restricted, with HLA associations seemingly driven largely by CMV exposure. In vitro tests confirmed that a few of the cytomegalovirus-associated TCR beta chains recognize cytomegalovirus antigens. Specific HLA alleles were associated with around 18,000 TCR beta sequences at a false discovery rate of 0.05 in a later analysis. When HLA alleles, especially DR and DQ, strongly co-occurred, attributing TCR associations to individual alleles was difficult. Broadly in line with IMGT annotations, most TCR beta V segments showed up in productive rearrangements about 87% or about 30% of the time in an earlier analysis of several hundred of the donors. Several of the top co-occurrence clusters appeared to be linked to parvovirus B19, influenza, CMV and Epstein-Barr virus, according to a later analysis. The only immune exposure information available for the cohort was CMV serostatus. The study gave a list of about 150 TCR beta chains associated with cytomegalovirus. Across donors, most TCR sequences were observed very rarely, whereas some public TCRs were present in many individuals. According to a later analysis, TCR association rates differed among HLA loci, with DRB1 alleles showing the most associated TCRs and HLA-C alleles showing the fewest. Because HLA typing was unavailable for some donors at each locus, only the typed subset was used in association tests. The cohort was sequenced for TCR beta chains only, and without alpha or paired-chain data the features that could be detected were limited. The classifier was reported to diagnose cytomegalovirus status with high specificity and sensitivity in both the original and validation cohorts. A group of highly shared sequence variants was considered likely to be a technical artifact of the sequencing pipeline. Because counts were too low, about 15 rarely observed V segments, including chromosome 9 orphons, were left out of the earlier analysis of some 600 of the donors. A later genetic analysis associated a missense DCLRE1C variant with V-gene and J-gene trimming of TCR beta chains, and an independent cohort replicated the association. Roughly uniform sequencing depth across donors was assumed in presence/absence analyses, although this assumption may not hold. The authors suggested that the approach could potentially be generalized to other disease states and immunological phenotypes. Compared with the roughly 670-donor mean, donors in an Asian-associated ancestry cluster had fewer N-insertions in productive TCRs, according to a later genetic analysis. In a later analysis, HLA-associated TCR beta chains showed more clonal expansion and lower generation probabilities than non-associated chains that were equally common. Linkage disequilibrium might explain the correlated functional status among segregating V segments, but an unknown experimental factor could not be ruled out. A further reported finding was that TCR beta sequences accurately predicted the HLA-A and HLA-B alleles for most subjects in the first cohort.

V is pruned by 7 bases and J by 3 bases, leaving 7 bases of the junction without a gene match. CDR1 and CDR2 (MDHEN, SYDVKM) derive from the germline V gene. The CDR3 runs 15 amino acids, cysteine and phenylalanine included. CDR3 DNA is the only sequence kept; it has 45 bases, read in frame from the first base. The cohort consisted of 670 or so healthy bone marrow donors. All cohort members were sampled while nominally healthy, although unrecorded immune exposures were likely present. The donor was CMV seropositive and was included in the group of 290 or so seropositive cohort members. Each donor provided a peripheral blood sample, and peripheral blood mononuclear cells were used for TCR beta sequencing. Genomic DNA was extracted from the blood cell samples with the Qiagen DNeasy Blood Extraction Kit. Library preparation was by the immunoSEQ multiplex PCR assay. For the multiplex PCR, a mixture combining 60 forward primers for TCR Vbeta segments and 13 reverse primers for TCR Jbeta segments was used. The CDR3 region of rearranged TCR beta genes was amplified from genomic DNA with a multiplex PCR assay. On the Illumina HiSeq System, the amplified TCR beta libraries were sequenced as 87-base-pair reads. The authors' pipeline ran thus. Across the 700 or so repertoires, a later analysis counted 80 million or so unique TCR beta chains, some 11 million of which were shared by at least two donors. Raw reads were error-corrected and collapsed into unique sequences with a nearest-neighbor algorithm that merged closely related sequences to remove PCR and sequencing errors. CDR3 sequences were aligned to IMGT reference sequences to assign V, D and J gene segments. For a sequence to be retained, a match of at least six nucleotides was required to both a V gene segment and a J gene segment. Rearrangements were called productive when the CDR3 lacked stop codons and stayed in frame with V and J; all others were non-productive. CDR3 was defined by IMGT convention, running from the second conserved V-encoded cysteine to the conserved J-encoded phenylalanine. In an earlier analysis of some 550 of the donors, sequences lacking an unambiguous match to a single V gene segment were excluded. In an earlier analysis of a few hundred of the donors, V segments were called functional above 56.7% productive rearrangements and were called segregating when the between-donor standard deviation exceeded 5%. A statistical classification framework was built for diagnosing cytomegalovirus status from the catalog of TCR beta chain sequences. V and J gene assignment, in a later analysis, came from comparing TCR nucleotide sequences with IMGT/GENE-DB human TR gene sequences. The TCRdist pipeline was used in a later analysis to assign CDR3 sequences and most-parsimonious VDJ recombination scenarios. In a later analysis, each TCR beta chain was defined by its CDR3 amino acid sequence together with its V-gene family, and reads without a unique V-gene family were excluded. A later analysis removed 592 highly shared, low-generation-probability nucleotide sequences to deal with suspected cross-contamination and a sequencing artifact. In a later analysis, a clonal expansion index was calculated for each public chain from normalized within-repertoire ranks of inferred template counts. In a later analysis, generation probabilities were computed with a VDJ recombination model fitted to out-of-frame rearrangements, and the resulting probabilities were checked against IGoR. In a later analysis, TCR-TCR, TCR-HLA and TCR-CMV co-occurrence was scored with hypergeometric tests, and a repertoire-size bias correction was applied to TCR pairs. A later analysis estimated false discovery rates by permuting HLA or CMV assignments 20 times. A later analysis grouped co-occurring TCRs with DBSCAN, adding TCRdist sequence similarity when clustering within HLA-allele-positive subsets. Repertoires with fewer than 30,000 or more than 120,000 public chains were left out of co-occurrence clustering, as were about 5 repertoires with anomalous nucleotide sharing. TCRdb retrieved this table from immuneACCESS and kept in-frame rearrangements only. Not all clones are present; in checked studies, unresolved V genes account for under half, and no reason is known for the remainder. The DNA was the basis for D and trimming; V, J and clone size are from that table. In all, the sample holds roughly 160,000 clones, and 60% to 80% of those were seen once. The ten biggest clones cover about an eighth of the sample.

The material sequenced was PBMCs. Recombination connected TRBV28 to TRBJ2-1, with 9 junctional bases fitting TRBD2. This TCR was recovered from a man aged 50 to 59 in good health and CMV-seropositive. The sequence in DNA is TGTGCCAGCACCGGCGGGGGGGGTGGCTACAATGAGCAGTTCTTC. This yields the protein CASTGGGGGYNEQFF.